This is a list of T cell receptor beta chains from one sample in a study of blood T cells in healthy people across ages. From the 5' RACE reads, TCRdb called clonotypes with MiXCR, one entry per CDR3 protein. The data hold 1,500,000 or so distinct CDR3 sequences, with approximately 60% observed a single time. Sequencing was done on a sample of blood. All receptors come from a man younger than 35 in good health. The CDR3 runs from the conserved cysteine through the conserved F or W. The D gene is left open where the match is weak. For some rows the clone size is stated as once, few or many, or as a class when expanded; others skip it.

J | D | size | V | DNA | CDR3
TRBJ2-4 | TRBD2 | few | TRBV14 | TGTGCCAGCAGCCCCGGACTAGCGGGAGGGCGCAAAAACATTCAGTACTTC | CASSPGLAGGRKNIQYF
TRBJ2-1 | TRBD2 | - | TRBV5-1 | TGCGCCAGCAGCAAAGATAGGACCGGGGGGTCCAATGAGCAGTTCTTC | CASSKDRTGGSNEQFF
TRBJ2-5 | - | many | TRBV5-1 | TGCGCCAGCAGCGGGGGTCTTCAAGAGACCCAGTACTTC | CASSGGLQETQYF
TRBJ2-5 | TRBD1 | - | TRBV4-1 | TGCGCCAGCAAGGGGGACAGGGTCAAAGAGACCCAGTACTTC | CASKGDRVKETQYF
TRBJ2-4 | - | - | TRBV11-3 | TGTGCCAGCAGCCCGAGGGGTACGGGGACCAAAAACATTCAGTACTTC | CASSPRGTGTKNIQYF
TRBJ2-1 | - | - | TRBV10-3 | TGTGCCATCAGTGAGGAGGGGGGCCTCCGTTACAATGAGCAGTTCTTC | CAISEEGGLRYNEQFF
TRBJ2-7 | - | - | TRBV4-2 | TGTGCCAGCAGCCCCCGGGGCCAGCTTGGAGAGCAGTACTTC | CASSPRGQLGEQYF
TRBJ1-2 | - | - | TRBV2 | TGTGCCAGCAGTGTCCAGGCCTACTATGGCTACACCTTC | CASSVQAYYGYTF
TRBJ2-7 | - | - | TRBV9 | TGTGCCAGCAGCGTAGCTGGTTTGGGGAGCGAGCAGTACTTC | CASSVAGLGSEQYF
TRBJ2-7 | TRBD1 | - | TRBV28 | TGTGCCGGATCAACCGGGACAGTATCGGCTTACGAGCAGTACTTC | CAGSTGTVSAYEQYF
TRBJ2-5 | - | - | TRBV13 | TGTGCCAGCAGCCCCCCCTCCGGAGAGACCCAGTACTTC | CASSPPSGETQYF
TRBJ1-6 | - | - | TRBV6-1 | TGTGCCAGCAGTGAACCCGAGACGGCACCTAAACCCCTCCACTTT | CASSEPETAPKPLHF